The rows below give T cell receptor beta chains drawn from one sample of a study of cytomegalovirus exposure and HLA in healthy donors. Measured with immunoSEQ multiplex PCR; TCRdb has only the in-frame clones, and not every one. This sample has some 120,000 clones, with 80% found just once. The sequenced sample consisted of PBMCs. The receptors here all came from a man under 40 in good health and CMV-seronegative. Both conserved end residues are part of each CDR3. A D gene is named only where the DNA matches it firmly. The size field is filled for only some rows; it gives once, few, many or a size class.

d_gene	len	abundance	v_gene	j_gene	CDR3nt	CDR3aa
TRBD1	12	.	TRBV10-3	TRBJ2-7	TGTGCCATCAGGGACAGGGCCGGGGAGCAGTACTTC	CAIRDRAGEQYF
.	17	few	TRBV28	TRBJ2-7	TGTGCCAGCAGCTTAGGAAAAGGACTTTTTGGGATATACGAGCAGTACTTC	CASSLGKGLFGIYEQYF
.	15	.	TRBV5-1	TRBJ2-3	TGCGCCAGCAGCTTGGTCGGCGGGAATACAGATACGCAGTATTTT	CASSLVGGNTDTQYF
TRBD1	13	.	TRBV9	TRBJ1-2	TGTGCCAGCGGCGAACAGGGGACCTATGGCTACACCTTC	CASGEQGTYGYTF
.	16	.	TRBV9	TRBJ2-1	TGTGCCAGCAGCGTCGGGAGCGGAATCTCCTACAATGAGCAGTTCTTC	CASSVGSGISYNEQFF
.	18	.	TRBV7-2	TRBJ2-1	TGTGCCAGCAGCCCAATAGGGTCTAGCAGACGCTCCTACAATGAGCAGTTCTTC	CASSPIGSSRRSYNEQFF
TRBD1	14	.	TRBV6-5	TRBJ2-7	TGTGCCAGCAGTTACTCGGGACAGGGCTACGAGCAGTACTTC	CASSYSGQGYEQYF
.	14	.	TRBV7-2	TRBJ1-1	TGTGCCAGCAGCTCCTCCGGGTCCACCCTGGAAGCTTTCTTT	CASSSSGSTLEAFF
.	12	.	TRBV12-5	TRBJ2-7	TGTGCTAGTGGTTCAAACATCTACGAGCAGTACTTC	CASGSNIYEQYF
.	12	.	TRBV7-2	TRBJ2-7	TGTGCCAGCAGCTTCGGGGCCTACGAGCAGTACTTC	CASSFGAYEQYF
.	14	.	TRBV9	TRBJ2-2	TGTGCCAGCAGCGTAATCCTAAACACCGGGGAGCTGTTTTTT	CASSVILNTGELFF
TRBD2	16	.	TRBV29-1	TRBJ2-1	TGCAGCGTTGAAGATCGGCGACTAGCCGGTGGGGATGAGCAGTTCTTC	CSVEDRRLAGGDEQFF
TRBD1	15	.	TRBV5-4	TRBJ1-1	TGTGCCAGCAGCTTAGGGGGCACGACGAACACTGAAGCTTTCTTT	CASSLGGTTNTEAFF
TRBD1	17	.	TRBV6-7	TRBJ1-5	TGTGCCAGCAGGTGGGCCAACAGGGGGACCGGGAATCAGCCCCAGCATTTT	CASRWANRGTGNQPQHF
.	12	few	TRBV4-1	TRBJ1-1	TGCGCCAGCGCGGGAGTGGGCACTGAAGCTTTCTTT	CASAGVGTEAFF
.	12	.	TRBV27	TRBJ2-1	TGTGCCAGCAGTTTATGGGGCCATGAGCAGTTCTTC	CASSLWGHEQFF
.	13	few	TRBV5-6	TRBJ2-2	TGTGCCAGCAGCTTTCAGGGGCGCCGGGAGCTGTTTTTT	CASSFQGRRELFF
.	13	.	TRBV6-5	TRBJ1-2	TGTGCCAGCACCCCCGGGGGAGTCAATGGCTACACCTTC	CASTPGGVNGYTF
.	15	few	TRBV10-3	TRBJ1-1	TGTGCCATCAGTGACCGGGTACAGGGCGATTATGTAGCTTTCTTT	CAISDRVQGDYVAFF
.	15	.	TRBV29-1	TRBJ2-1	TGCAGCGTTGAGGGCGTTCAGTCTTTCTACAATGAGCAGTTCTTC	CSVEGVQSFYNEQFF
.	16	.	TRBV6-1	TRBJ1-3	TGTGCCAGCAGTGAAGTAAGGTCGGGCTCTGGAAACACCATATATTTT	CASSEVRSGSGNTIYF
.	13	.	TRBV27	TRBJ2-7	TGTGCCAGCAGTTTATCGACAGCCTACGAGCAGTACTTC	CASSLSTAYEQYF
.	18	.	TRBV21-1	TRBJ2-7	TGTGCCAGCAGCAAAGGGCCCTTTCTGGTGGGAGGGCCAGGCGAGCAGTACTTC	CASSKGPFLVGGPGEQYF
TRBD1	15	few	TRBV6-1	TRBJ2-7	TGTGCCAGCAGTCCTCCGACAGGGATAACCTACGAGCAGTACTTC	CASSPPTGITYEQYF
TRBD2	15	.	TRBV10-1	TRBJ2-1	TGCGCCAGCAGTAGCGGGACTAGCGGGAAAAATGAGCAGTTCTTC	CASSSGTSGKNEQFF
.	16	.	TRBV5-6	TRBJ2-1	TGTGCCAGCAGCTTGGTCGGGTCGGGCTCCTACAATGAGCAGTTCTTC	CASSLVGSGSYNEQFF
.	11	.	TRBV7-9	TRBJ2-1	TGTGCCAGCACCCTATACAATGAGCAGTTCTTC	CASTLYNEQFF
TRBD1	17	.	TRBV27	TRBJ2-7	TGTGCCAGCAGCCCAGCCGTGAACAGGGGTTTGTCCTACGAGCAGTACTTC	CASSPAVNRGLSYEQYF
.	18	.	TRBV7-6	TRBJ1-2	TGTGCCAGCAGCCCCGGTTCCTTTCCGGGGGGCAGTGTCTATGGCTACACCTTC	CASSPGSFPGGSVYGYTF
.	13	.	TRBV5-6	TRBJ1-1	TGTGCCAGCAGCCTCGGGGGGGACACTGAAGCTTTCTTT	CASSLGGDTEAFF
TRBD2	19	.	TRBV6-4	TRBJ2-1	TGTGCCAGCAGTGTTCGGGTGAGGGGGCCTGGACTAGCGGGAGGGAAGCAGTTCTTC	CASSVRVRGPGLAGGKQFF
.	16	.	TRBV9	TRBJ2-1	TGTGCCAGCAGCGTAGGAGGGACTCAGGGCGGGAATGAGCAGTTCTTC	CASSVGGTQGGNEQFF
.	13	.	TRBV5-6	TRBJ1-2	TGTGCCAGCAGCTTGGACAGGGCTGATGGCTACACCTTC	CASSLDRADGYTF
TRBD2	15	.	TRBV7-9	TRBJ2-3	TGTGCCAGCAGCTTGGGACTAGGGGACACAGATACGCAGTATTTT	CASSLGLGDTDTQYF
.	13	once	TRBV19	TRBJ2-5	TGTGCCAGTAGTATTTTGGGGGCAGAGACCCAGTACTTC	CASSILGAETQYF
.	12	.	TRBV27	TRBJ1-5	TGTGCCAGCAGACAGGGATTTCAGCCCCAGCATTTT	CASRQGFQPQHF
.	16	.	TRBV21-1	TRBJ2-7	TGTGCCAGCAGCAAAGTTGGGAGGGCATCCCACGACGAGCAGTACTTC	CASSKVGRASHDEQYF
TRBD1	14	.	TRBV6-6	TRBJ2-3	TGTGCCAGCAGTCCCGGACAGGCCACAGATACGCAGTATTTT	CASSPGQATDTQYF
.	13	.	TRBV4-3	TRBJ2-3	TGCGCCAGCAGCCAAGAAGGAGCAGCGTCGCAGTATTTT	CASSQEGAASQYF
.	14	.	TRBV5-6	TRBJ2-1	TGTGCCAGCAGCTTTATGACAGCCTACAATGAGCAGTTCTTC	CASSFMTAYNEQFF
.	15	.	TRBV11-2	TRBJ2-7	TGTGCCAGCAGCTTAGAATCAGGTGCAACCTACGAGCAGTACTTC	CASSLESGATYEQYF
.	13	.	TRBV19	TRBJ2-2	TGTGCCAGTAGACGGGAGAACACCGGGGAGCTGTTTTTT	CASRRENTGELFF
.	14	.	TRBV18	TRBJ2-3	TGTGCCAGCTCACCGGGCAGGGGTCCAGATACGCAGTATTTT	CASSPGRGPDTQYF
.	14	few	TRBV19	TRBJ2-7	TGTGCCAGTAGTGGGGCGGTGGGGGGCTACGAGCAGTACTTC	CASSGAVGGYEQYF
TRBD2	18	.	TRBV28	TRBJ2-3	TGTGCCAGCAGTGTCCCCCCCTACTCTACGCGGGGGAATCAGCCCCAGTATTTT	CASSVPPYSTRGNQPQYF
TRBD1	14	.	TRBV29-1	TRBJ2-5	TGCAGCTCCCCCGGGACAGGGAATCAAGAGACCCAGTACTTC	CSSPGTGNQETQYF
TRBD1	13	few	TRBV2	TRBJ1-5	TGTGCCAGCCGGACAGGGTGGAATCAGCCCCAGCATTTT	CASRTGWNQPQHF
.	14	few	TRBV27	TRBJ2-7	TGTGCCAGCAGTTTAGAAGGAGGAGGGTACGAGCAGTACTTC	CASSLEGGGYEQYF
.	12	.	TRBV2	TRBJ2-1	TGTGCCAGCAACTGGTTTGTCAATGAGCAGTTCTTC	CASNWFVNEQFF
TRBD1	14	.	TRBV11-2	TRBJ1-4	TGTGCCAGCAGCTACAGGGGGCTGCGTGAAAAACTGTTTTTT	CASSYRGLREKLFF
.	15	few	TRBV28	TRBJ1-1	TGTGCCAGCAGAGAGTTAGTCCCCCTGAACACTGAAGCTTTCTTT	CASRELVPLNTEAFF
.	14	few	TRBV6-5	TRBJ1-3	TGTGCCAGCAGTTACCGGGAGTCTGGAAACACCATATATTTT	CASSYRESGNTIYF
TRBD1	14	.	TRBV7-9	TRBJ2-5	TGTGCCAGCAGCGACGACAGGGTGGTGGAGACCCAGTACTTC	CASSDDRVVETQYF
TRBD1	11	.	TRBV10-2	TRBJ1-1	TGCGCCAGCAGGGGACAGAGGGAAGCTTTCTTT	CASRGQREAFF
.	13	.	TRBV6-1	TRBJ1-5	TGTGCCAGCAGTGAATATCCGTCTTGGCCCCAGCATTTT	CASSEYPSWPQHF